This T cell receptor (beta chain) was sequenced in a study of vaccination effects on CD4 cells after COVID-19. Background on the study: Samples that were drawn after vaccination came a median of 72 days after the second dose.

Profiling relied on immunoSEQ multiplex PCR, and the TCRdb table lists in-frame clones only, not all of them. Of about 22,000 clones detected, around 70% appear once; the ten largest clones hold approximately 8.2%. Before any sequencing was done, the ViraFEST assay used viral peptide pools to expand antigen-specific CD4+ T cells. Isolating CD4+ T cells followed more than eight days of culture. Two doses of either BNT162b2 or mRNA-1273 were given to each participant. Cells had half their medium changed to IL-2 medium on days 3 and 7. Comment on this clone: As yet, its antigen is unknown.

From germline, CDR1 is SNHLY and CDR2 FYNNEI. Trimming left V 7 bases short and J 5 bases short, with 11 bases between. The CDR3 is 12 residues long. Study-wide points: Only a few convalescent patients and no early post-infection timepoints featured in the study. Marked clonal contraction was seen late after vaccination (in both infection- and vaccine-induced clones).

The chain is built from TRBV2 and TRBJ2-5; no definite D call. The receptor was isolated from a human donor who received a COVID-19 vaccine. Sequenced here: CD4+ T cells from PBMCs cultured with SARS-CoV-2 spike peptides, sampled after COVID-19 vaccination. The CDR3 here is CASKVGLETQYF. For the CDR3, the DNA is TGTGCCAGCAAGGTGGGCCTGGAGACCCAGTACTTC.